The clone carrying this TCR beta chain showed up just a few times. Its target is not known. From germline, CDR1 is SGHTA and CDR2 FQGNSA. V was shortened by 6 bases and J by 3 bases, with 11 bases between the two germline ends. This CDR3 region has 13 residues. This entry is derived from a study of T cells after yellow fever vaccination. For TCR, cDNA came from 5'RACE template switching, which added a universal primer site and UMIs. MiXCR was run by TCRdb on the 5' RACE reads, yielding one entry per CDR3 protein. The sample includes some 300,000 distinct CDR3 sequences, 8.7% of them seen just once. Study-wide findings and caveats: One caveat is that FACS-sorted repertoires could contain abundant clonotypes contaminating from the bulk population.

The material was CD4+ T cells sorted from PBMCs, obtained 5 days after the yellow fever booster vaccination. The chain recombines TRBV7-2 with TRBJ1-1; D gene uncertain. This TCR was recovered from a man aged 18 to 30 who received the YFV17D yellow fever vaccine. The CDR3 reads CASRQDLDTEAFF. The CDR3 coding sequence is TGTGCCAGCAGACAAGACCTGGACACTGAAGCTTTCTTT.